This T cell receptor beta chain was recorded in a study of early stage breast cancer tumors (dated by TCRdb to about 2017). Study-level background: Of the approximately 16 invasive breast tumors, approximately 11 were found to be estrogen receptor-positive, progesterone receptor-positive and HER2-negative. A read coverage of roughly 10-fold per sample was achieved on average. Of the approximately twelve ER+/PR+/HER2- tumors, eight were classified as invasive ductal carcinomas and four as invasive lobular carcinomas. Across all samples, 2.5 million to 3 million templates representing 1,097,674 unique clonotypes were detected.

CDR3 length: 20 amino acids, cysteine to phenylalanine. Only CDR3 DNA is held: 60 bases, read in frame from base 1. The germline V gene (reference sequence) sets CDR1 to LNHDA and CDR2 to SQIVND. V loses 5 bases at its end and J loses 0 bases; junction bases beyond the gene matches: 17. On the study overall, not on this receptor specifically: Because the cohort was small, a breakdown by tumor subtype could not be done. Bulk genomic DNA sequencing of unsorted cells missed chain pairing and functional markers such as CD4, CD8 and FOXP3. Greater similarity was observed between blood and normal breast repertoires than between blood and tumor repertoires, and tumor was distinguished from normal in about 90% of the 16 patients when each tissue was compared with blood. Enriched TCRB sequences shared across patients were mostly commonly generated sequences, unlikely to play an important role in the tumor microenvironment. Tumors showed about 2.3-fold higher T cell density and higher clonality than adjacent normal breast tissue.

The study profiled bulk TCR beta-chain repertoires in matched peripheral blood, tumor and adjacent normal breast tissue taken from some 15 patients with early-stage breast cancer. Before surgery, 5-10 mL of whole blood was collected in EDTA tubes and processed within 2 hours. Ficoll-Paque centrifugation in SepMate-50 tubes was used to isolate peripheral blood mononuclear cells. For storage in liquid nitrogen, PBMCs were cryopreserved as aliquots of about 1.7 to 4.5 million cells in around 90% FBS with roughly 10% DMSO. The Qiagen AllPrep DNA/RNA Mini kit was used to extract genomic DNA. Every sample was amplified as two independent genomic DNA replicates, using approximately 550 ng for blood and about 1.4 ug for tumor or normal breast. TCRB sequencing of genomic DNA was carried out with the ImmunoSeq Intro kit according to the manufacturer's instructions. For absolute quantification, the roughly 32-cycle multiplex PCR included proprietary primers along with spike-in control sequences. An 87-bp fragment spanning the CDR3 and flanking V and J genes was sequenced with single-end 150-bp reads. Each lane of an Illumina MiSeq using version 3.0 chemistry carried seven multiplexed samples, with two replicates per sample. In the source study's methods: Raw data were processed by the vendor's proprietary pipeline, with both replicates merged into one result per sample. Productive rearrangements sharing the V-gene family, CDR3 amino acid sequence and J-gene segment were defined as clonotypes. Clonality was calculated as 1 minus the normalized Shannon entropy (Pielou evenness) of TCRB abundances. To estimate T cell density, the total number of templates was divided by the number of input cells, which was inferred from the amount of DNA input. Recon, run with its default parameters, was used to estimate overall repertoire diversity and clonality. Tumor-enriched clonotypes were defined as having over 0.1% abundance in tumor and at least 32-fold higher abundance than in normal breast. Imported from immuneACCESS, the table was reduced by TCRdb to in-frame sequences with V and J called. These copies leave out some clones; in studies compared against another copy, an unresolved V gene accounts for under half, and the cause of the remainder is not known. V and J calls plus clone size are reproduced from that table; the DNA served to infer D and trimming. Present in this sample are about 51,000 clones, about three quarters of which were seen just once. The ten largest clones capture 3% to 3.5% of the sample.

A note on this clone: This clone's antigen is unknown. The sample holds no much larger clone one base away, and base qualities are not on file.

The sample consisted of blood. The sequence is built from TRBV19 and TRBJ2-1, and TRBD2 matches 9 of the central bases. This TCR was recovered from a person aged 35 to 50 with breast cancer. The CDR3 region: CASSPRGSGRPSSSYNEQFF. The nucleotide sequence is TGTGCCAGTAGTCCCCGGGGGAGCGGGAGGCCCTCGAGCTCCTACAATGAGCAGTTCTTC. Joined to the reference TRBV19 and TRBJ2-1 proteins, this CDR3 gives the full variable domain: DGGITQSPKYLFRKEGQNVTLSCEQNLNHDAMYWYRQDPGQGLRLIYYSQIVNDFQKGDIAEGYSVSREKKESFPLTVTSAQKNPTAFYLCASSPRGSGRPSSSYNEQFFGPGTRLTVL.